Described below is a single T cell receptor beta chain sequence and its context. Its antigen is currently unknown. The TCR beta library used iRepertoire HTBI primers with Arm-PCR amplification of CDR3. TCRdb reprocessed the multiplex PCR reads with MiXCR, giving one entry per CDR3 protein. The table includes 350,000 to 450,000 distinct CDR3 sequences, over 15% detected once. The V gene's germline CDR1 is LNHDA and CDR2 SQIVND (reference sequence). V lost 2 bases and J lost 7, with 11 bases in between. CDR3 length: 13 residues. The data were obtained in a study of regulatory T cells in long-lasting Graves disease. Study results and caveats: Repertoires from persistent disease leaned toward TRBV28, TRBJ1-2 and TRBJ2-5.

Time point here: newly diagnosed GD, antithyroid drugs for less than 3 months. Following extraction of RNA from PBMCs, that RNA was used to make the TCR library. The sample also formed part of further work on T cells in Graves' hyperthyroidism and ophthalmopathy. According to that study: Primed by the HTBI set, a first-round RT-PCR was run on the TCR CDR3. Most expanded thyroid clonotypes above 0.001 also appeared in blood. The model's output predicted ophthalmopathy at a median of around 7 months prior to onset.

This chain connects TRBV19 to TRBJ2-5; unclear D gene. The TCR comes from a man aged 35-49 years with Graves disease. Sequences were derived from peripheral blood mononuclear cells (PBMCs), sampled at new diagnosis, from a patient treated with antithyroid drugs. This CDR3 reads CASSIPGSGTQYF. The CDR3, as DNA: TGTGCCAGTAGTATACCTGGGTCGGGGACCCAGTACTTC.